The 22 T cell receptor beta chains below all came from one sample that was sequenced in a study of cytomegalovirus exposure and HLA in healthy donors. The PCR ran on 60 Vbeta and 13 Jbeta primers. Only in-frame clones appear in the TCRdb table, and some are missing; sequencing was by immunoSEQ multiplex PCR. The sample consists of roughly 130,000 clones, more than 80% of them appearing once. The sample consisted of PBMCs. These receptor sequences come from a male donor in good health and CMV-seronegative.

Notes on this clone: An end of the junction does not agree with germline; a read error may underlie this. The V call is TRBV30, the J call TRBJ2-6; 8 bases align to TRBD1. CDR1 is GTSNPN and CDR2 is SVGIG in the germline V gene (reference sequence). The CDR3 loop spans 18 amino acids. CDR3 protein: CAWSPTGAAISGANGLTF. The CDR3 DNA follows: TGTGCCTGGAGTCCGACAGGGGCCGCTATCTCTGGGGCCAACGGCCTGACTTTC.

V and J are TRBV7-6 and TRBJ2-1; 10 bases map to TRBD2. The CDR3 loop spans 16 amino acids. Trimming at V came to 0 bases and at J to 8 bases, leaving 7 bases not matched to a gene. Per the germline V gene, CDR1 is SGHVS and CDR2 is FNYEAQ. DNA for the CDR3: TGTGCCAGCAGCTTAGCCTCTAGCGGGAGTCAGTATGAGCAGTTCTTC. It codes for CASSLASSGSQYEQFF.

This clone was observed a handful of times. V usage is TRBV5-1 and J usage is TRBJ2-7, with 8 bases that match TRBD2. The V and J ends lost 2 bases and 4 bases, in that order; junction bases with no gene match: 8. This CDR3 is 15 amino acids long. Germline lookup yields CDR1 SGHRS and CDR2 YFSETQ. The DNA of the CDR3 is TGCGCCAGCAGCTTAGCGGGGGCGAACGTTTACGAGCAGTACTTC. This gives the protein CASSLAGANVYEQYF.

Points on this clone: A read error may account for a junction end that differs from germline. Other DNA sequences within the sample encode an identical CDR3. The chain uses TRBV4-3 and TRBJ2-6; TRBD2 might be the D (6 bases). CDR1 is LGHNA, CDR2 YSLEER, per germline. The CDR3 covers 16 residues. The CDR3 nucleotides read TGCGCCAGCAGCCAAGAGGCGGGGTCTGGGGCCAACGGCCTGACTTTC. Translated: CASSQEAGSGANGLTF.

Comment on this clone: Other DNA sequences in this specimen translate into the identical CDR3. J is TRBJ1-5 and V is TRBV2; 8 bases align to TRBD1. After removal of 4 bases from V and 7 bases from J, the junction contained 6 bases not matched to a gene. CDR1 and CDR2 (germline): SNHLY, FYNNEI. The length of the CDR3 is 14 residues. The CDR3 coding sequence is TGTGCCAGCAGTGGCGGACAGGGTAACCAGCCCCAGCATTTT. It is translated as CASSGGQGNQPQHF.

The chain couples TRBV6-5 to TRBJ2-7; TRBD2 aligns across 7 bases. Trimming at V came to 6 bases and at J to 0 bases, leaving 5 bases not matched to a gene. Looked up from germline, CDR1 is MNHEY and CDR2 is SVGAGI. The length of the CDR3 is 14 residues. CDR3 protein: CASRRLALSYEQYF. The CDR3 DNA sequence: TGTGCCAGCAGGAGACTAGCCCTCTCCTACGAGCAGTACTTC.

The sample holds a few counts of this clone. The CDR3 nucleotides are TGTGCCAGCAGTTTGGGACAGGGGAGGTATAATTCACCCCTCCACTTT. It translates to CASSLGQGRYNSPLHF. V is TRBV6-5 and J is TRBJ1-6; 10 bases fit TRBD1. The CDR3 sequence is 16 residues long. With V trimmed by 4 bases and J by 4 bases, 4 bases remained unmatched. Looked up from germline, CDR1 is MNHEY and CDR2 is SVGAGI.

The chain recombines TRBV2 with TRBJ2-5, with 8 bases aligning to TRBD1. The trim removed 6 bases at V and 5 bases at J, leaving 11 bases unmatched. The germline V gene encodes CDR1 SNHLY and CDR2 FYNNEI. There are 15 residues in the CDR3. This CDR3 reads CASRKGRGRGETQYF. As DNA, the CDR3 is TGTGCCAGCAGAAAGGGCAGGGGGCGCGGCGAGACCCAGTACTTC.

The chain has TRBV6-5 and TRBJ2-2; D possibly corresponds to TRBD1 (5 bases). The CDR3 consists of 13 residues. Per germline, CDR1 MNHEY and CDR2 SVGAGI. Trimming shortened V by 5 bases and J by 3 bases, and 7 bases separated the two germline ends. The DNA of the CDR3 is TGTGCCAGCAGTGAAGGGGACACCGGGGAGCTGTTTTTT. Translated: CASSEGDTGELFF.

The V gene is TRBV6-1, the J gene TRBJ1-1, with D perhaps matching TRBD1 (6 bases). CDR1 and CDR2 from the germline V gene are MNHNS and SASEGT. Trimming removed 0 bases at V and 0 bases at J, with 11 bases between. The CDR3 has 16 residues. Here the CDR3 reads CASSEARTVMNTEAFF. For the CDR3, the DNA is TGTGCCAGCAGTGAAGCGAGGACAGTCATGAACACTGAAGCTTTCTTT.

The chain uses TRBV6-1 and TRBJ1-2; 12 bases match TRBD1. This CDR3 spans 14 amino acids. CDR1 is MNHNS and CDR2 is SASEGT in the germline V gene. V shed 4 bases, J shed 8 bases, and the junction held 5 bases outside the gene matches. The chain's CDR3 is CASSGDRGLDGYTF. The CDR3 nucleotides are TGTGCCAGCAGTGGGGACAGGGGGCTGGACGGCTACACCTTC.

The chain carries TRBV19 and TRBJ2-7, with D maybe TRBD2 (6 bases). Trimming took 5 bases from V and 2 from J, leaving 16 bases between them. The CDR3 length is 15 residues. Germline lookup yields CDR1 LNHDA and CDR2 SQIVND (reference sequence). The CDR3 region is CASSLVAGNPYEQYF. For the CDR3, the DNA is TGTGCCAGTAGTCTGGTTGCGGGGAATCCCTACGAGCAGTACTTC.

The genes are TRBV5-4 and TRBJ2-3, with 8 positions matching TRBD2. The germline V gene encodes CDR1 SGHNT and CDR2 YYREEE (reference sequence). The CDR3 covers 16 residues. The V gene end was trimmed by 4 bases and the J gene end by 4 bases; junction bases not matched to a gene: 11. CDR3 in amino acids: CASSPQGSGGSDTQYF. The CDR3 DNA sequence: TGTGCCAGCAGCCCCCAAGGCTCGGGAGGGTCAGATACGCAGTATTTT.

The chain is built from TRBV19 and TRBJ2-2, with D tentatively TRBD2 (6 bases). Germline values: CDR1 LNHDA, CDR2 SQIVND (reference sequence). The V gene lost 3 bases and the J gene lost 5 bases, with 13 bases spanning the gap. CDR3 size: 15 residues. CDR3 residues: CASSIGGLNTGELFF. The CDR3 DNA reads as TGTGCCAGTAGTATTGGGGGACTGAATACCGGGGAGCTGTTTTTT.

This clone was recorded only once. CDR3 residues: CASSLAARDRDYYEQYF. The DNA for the CDR3 is TGTGCCAGCAGCTTAGCAGCCAGGGACAGGGACTACTACGAGCAGTACTTC. V and J are TRBV7-9 and TRBJ2-7; 9 positions agree with TRBD1. The CDR3 extends over 17 amino acids. Trimming cost V 0 bases and J 3 bases; bases outside gene matches: 9. Germline-derived CDR1 and CDR2 are SEHNR and FQNEAQ (reference sequence). The variable domain in full, with the rest retrieved from reference TRBV7-9 and TRBJ2-7, is DTGVSQNPRHKITKRGQNVTFRCDPISEHNRLYWYRQTLGQGPEFLTYFQNEAQLEKSRLLSDRFSAERPKGSFSTLEIQRTEQGDSAMYLCASSLAARDRDYYEQYFGPGTRLTVT.

J is TRBJ1-2 and V is TRBV4-1; D might be TRBD1 (5 bases). V was cut by 3 bases and J by 8 bases, with 19 bases left in between. CDR3 length: 15 residues. Germline V gene lookup returns CDR1 MGHRA and CDR2 YSYEKL. CDR3 coding DNA: TGCGCCAGCAGCCAGAGACAGAACTCCCCGGAGGGCTACACCTTC. Translation gives CASSQRQNSPEGYTF.

The J gene is TRBJ1-2, the V gene TRBV6-5; 7 bases match TRBD1. Trimming at V came to 5 bases and at J to 8 bases, leaving 5 bases not matched to a gene. The CDR3 runs 12 residues. Germline-derived CDR1 and CDR2 are MNHEY and SVGAGI. The CDR3 here is CASSKDRVGYTF. The CDR3 nucleotides are TGTGCCAGCAGTAAAGACAGGGTCGGCTACACCTTC.

This clone was seen just once. J is TRBJ2-7 and V is TRBV7-9; D gene unclear. Deletions cut 5 bases from V and 2 bases from J, with 13 bases between. This CDR3 region has 14 residues. The V gene's germline CDR1 is SEHNR and CDR2 FQNEAQ (reference sequence). The CDR3 DNA is TGTGCCAGCAGCATCCCAGGAAATCCCTACGAGCAGTACTTC. Translated, it gives CASSIPGNPYEQYF.

The V call is TRBV10-3, the J call TRBJ2-1; a possible D gene is TRBD1 (5 bases). Germline CDR1 is ENHRY and CDR2 is SYGVKD. There are 15 residues in the CDR3. Between the trimmed V and J ends, which lost 0 bases and 8 bases, there was a span of 14 bases. CDR3 nucleotides: TGTGCCATCAGTGAGTCCCGTCAGGGTGGGGATGAGCAGTTCTTC. This gives the protein CAISESRQGGDEQFF.

The chain uses TRBV6-5 and TRBJ2-1; 12 bases align to TRBD2. The germline gives CDR1 MNHEY, CDR2 SVGAGI. The CDR3 sequence is 15 residues long. V shed 6 bases and J 8 bases; nucleotides not matched to a gene: 8. The DNA for the CDR3 is TGTGCCAGCAGGCTTGGGGCTAGCGGGGGGGATGAGCAGTTCTTC. The encoded protein is CASRLGASGGDEQFF.

The V and J genes are TRBV7-8 and TRBJ1-1, with D possibly TRBD1 on 5 matching bases. Germline-derived CDR1 and CDR2 are SGHVS and FQNEAQ. V lost 6 bases and J 7 bases, leaving 18 bases between the germline ends. The CDR3 spans 14 residues. The CDR3 DNA follows: TGTGCCAGCAGGGACCCACTGGGGCGGAATGAAGCTTTCTTT. This codes for CASRDPLGRNEAFF.

A single count supports this clone. The chain is built from TRBV6-5 and TRBJ2-3; a weak D match, TRBD2 (5 bases). Between the trimmed V and J ends, which lost 8 bases and 9 bases, there was a span of 12 bases. The length of the CDR3 is 11 residues. Germline CDR1 reads MNHEY; CDR2 reads SVGAGI. CDR3 sequence (DNA): TGTGCCAGCGGAGAGGGTCTCACGCAGTATTTT. Its translation: CASGEGLTQYF.